Below, 15 T cell receptor beta chains from the same sample are listed, as sequenced in a study of blood T cell repertoires in COVID-19. The protocol was immunoSEQ multiplex PCR, while the TCRdb copy is restricted to in-frame clones and leaves out a portion. This table holds around 200,000 clones, roughly 87% found once. What was sequenced was peripheral blood. The origin of the receptors is a middle-aged man with active or convalescent COVID-19.

The J gene is TRBJ1-1, the V gene TRBV7-9, with D possibly TRBD1 on 6 matching bases. The V and J ends lost 5 bases and 1 base respectively, with 14 bases between them. Looked up from germline, CDR1 is SEHNR and CDR2 is FQNEAQ (reference sequence). This CDR3 region has 15 residues. CDR3 loop: CASSVGGQSNTEAFF. Here the CDR3 DNA reads TGTGCCAGCAGCGTTGGAGGACAGTCGAACACTGAAGCTTTCTTT.

The chain employs TRBV28 and TRBJ1-2; no clear D. CDR3 size: 14 residues. V was clipped by 1 base and J by 1 base, with 7 bases between them. The germline gives CDR1 MDHEN, CDR2 SYDVKM. CDR3 protein: CASSLYELNYGYTF. CDR3 DNA sequence: TGTGCCAGCAGTTTATACGAACTTAACTATGGCTACACCTTC.

The chain employs TRBV5-1 and TRBJ2-7; 8 bases are shared with TRBD1. Trimming cost V 1 base and J 7 bases; bases outside gene matches: 7. CDR1 is SGHRS and CDR2 is YFSETQ in the germline V gene. The length of the CDR3 is 14 residues. The DNA of the CDR3 is TGCGCCAGCAGCTTGAGGCAGGGGGCGAGTGAGCAGTACTTC. Translation: CASSLRQGASEQYF.

The gene calls are TRBV3-1 (or the pseudogene TRBV3-2) and TRBJ1-4; TRBD1 agrees at 7 bases. The J segment lost 5 bases and the V segment lost 4 bases, leaving 7 bases of the junction unmatched. The CDR3 has 15 residues. Germline V CDR1 and CDR2: LGHDT, YNNKEL (reference sequence). The CDR3 nucleotides are TGTGCCAGCAGCCCCAGGACAGGAGGCAATGAAAAACTGTTTTTT. It codes for CASSPRTGGNEKLFF.

This chain uses TRBV6-1 with TRBJ1-1; D remains unclear. V was clipped by 4 bases and J by 0 bases, with 21 bases between them. The CDR3 length is 18 residues. Germline-derived CDR1 and CDR2 are MNHNS and SASEGT. The chain's CDR3 is CASSGGPYDPHMNTEAFF. For the CDR3, the DNA is TGTGCCAGCAGTGGAGGGCCTTACGACCCCCACATGAACACTGAAGCTTTCTTT.

V and J are TRBV6-2 or TRBV6-3 and TRBJ2-1; 8 bases align to TRBD2. Germline CDR1 MNHEY, CDR2 SVGEGT. The junction had 13 bases not matched to a gene; V was cut back by 0 bases and J by 6 bases. The CDR3 runs to 18 residues. CDR3 sequence: CASSYSIGRGGGPNEQFF. The CDR3, as DNA: TGTGCCAGCAGTTACTCGATTGGGAGGGGCGGGGGGCCCAATGAGCAGTTCTTC.

This chain joins TRBV28 and TRBJ1-1, with D possibly being TRBD1 (5 bases). The CDR3 sequence is 14 residues long. The V and J ends lost 3 bases and 2 bases respectively, with 10 bases between them. CDR1 is MDHEN, CDR2 SYDVKM, per germline. The CDR3 reads CASSFTGGNTEAFF. The CDR3 nucleotides are TGTGCCAGCAGTTTTACGGGGGGTAACACTGAAGCTTTCTTT. Complete variable domain (other parts from reference TRBV28 and TRBJ1-1): DVKVTQSSRYLVKRTGEKVFLECVQDMDHENMFWYRQDPGLGLRLIYFSYDVKMKEKGDIPEGYSVSREKKERFSLILESASTNQTSMYLCASSFTGGNTEAFFGQGTRLTVV.

The chain has TRBV19 and TRBJ2-1; 8 bases fit TRBD1. CDR1 is LNHDA, CDR2 SQIVND, per germline (reference sequence). The CDR3 length is 15 residues. V lost 6 bases and J lost 2; bases outside the gene matches: 6. The CDR3 DNA reads TGTGCCAGTAGCTTGGACAGGGATACCTACAATGAGCAGTTCTTC. Amino acids: CASSLDRDTYNEQFF.

About this clone itself: In the same sample, other DNA sequences code for this CDR3. The genes are TRBV5-4 and TRBJ2-5; 7 bases match TRBD2. The trim removed 0 bases at V and 1 base at J, leaving 0 bases unmatched. This CDR3 has 14 residues. Looked up from germline, CDR1 is SGHNT and CDR2 is YYREEE (reference sequence). The DNA of the CDR3 is TGTGCCAGCAGCTTGGGACTAGCCCAAGAGACCCAGTACTTC. Protein: CASSLGLAQETQYF.

The V gene is TRBV28, the J gene TRBJ2-1; maybe TRBD1 (6 bases). Germline loops: CDR1 MDHEN, CDR2 SYDVKM. Trimming shortened V by 8 bases and J by 7 bases, and 30 bases separated the two germline ends. The CDR3 runs to 18 residues. The CDR3 nucleotides read TGTGCCAGCGTAACCCATCTTATAACCGGGACCAGGGGAAATGAGCAGTTCTTC. Translation gives CASVTHLITGTRGNEQFF.

The chain links TRBV6-5 to TRBJ2-6; D is undetermined. There are 16 residues in the CDR3. The germline V gene has CDR1 MNHEY and CDR2 SVGAGI. V lost 2 bases, J lost 0 bases, and 8 bases lay in between. The DNA of the CDR3 is TGTGCCAGCAGTTACCCAGGCCCCTCTGGGGCCAACGTCCTGACTTTC. It specifies CASSYPGPSGANVLTF.

This chain connects TRBV11-2 to TRBJ2-7, with 11 positions matching TRBD2. Trimming took 5 bases from V and 1 from J; bases not matched to a gene: 10. The CDR3 has 17 residues. Germline V gene data show CDR1 as SGHAT and CDR2 as FQNNGV. CDR3 residues: CASSPRNSGGASYEQYF. Written as DNA, the CDR3 is TGTGCCAGCAGCCCGAGAAATAGCGGGGGGGCATCCTACGAGCAGTACTTC.

V gene TRBV5-3 combines with J gene TRBJ1-4; D is undetermined. TRBV5-3 is given ORF status, its function remaining uncertain. V was cut by 8 bases and J by 6 bases, with 5 bases left in between. This CDR3 comprises 10 residues. DNA of the CDR3: TGTGCCAGCCCCGATGAAAAACTGTTTTTT. This sequence encodes CASPDEKLFF.

The CDR3 loop is CASHPGDFWSSYNEQFF. The DNA of the CDR3 is TGCGCCAGTCACCCGGGAGACTTCTGGAGCTCCTACAATGAGCAGTTCTTC. The chain employs TRBV5-1 and TRBJ2-1; D possibly corresponds to TRBD2 (6 bases). The CDR3 spans 17 residues. Per the germline V gene, CDR1 is SGHRS and CDR2 is YFSETQ. Between the trimmed V and J ends, which lost 8 bases and 0 bases, there was a span of 21 bases.

J is TRBJ2-1 and V is TRBV28; TRBD1 matches 7 bases. Germline-derived CDR1 and CDR2 are MDHEN and SYDVKM. V was pared by 5 bases and J by 5 bases, with 9 bases of the junction left unmatched. This CDR3 comprises 15 residues. CDR3 protein: CASSRQGSPNNEQFF. The CDR3 coding sequence is TGTGCCAGCAGTAGACAGGGTAGCCCAAACAATGAGCAGTTCTTC.